The sequence of this T cell receptor beta chain was determined in a study of radiation and T cells in renal cell carcinoma. Sequencing used immunoSEQ multiplex PCR; TCRdb keeps in-frame clones, though not all of them. The profile covers some 150,000 clones, with 86% appearing a single time and less than 20% taken by the ten largest. Time point in this sample: blood 4 weeks post-SBRT, at nephrectomy. Treatment given: 15 Gy SBRT to primary tumor, nephrectomy 4 weeks later. The V end lost 5 bases, the J end lost 8 bases, and 22 bases lay between the germline ends. The CDR3 consists of 16 residues. Germline V CDR1 and CDR2: SEHNR, FQNEAQ (reference sequence).

The receptor's source is a woman in her forties or fifties with renal cell carcinoma. The chain recombines TRBV7-9 with TRBJ2-1; either TRBD1 or TRBD2 may fit D (5 bases each). The material was blood, obtained from a patient whose treatment included radiotherapy and nephrectomy. CDR3 sequence: CASSPTPLGRGDEQFF. In nucleotides, the CDR3 is TGTGCCAGCAGCCCCACACCCCTTGGGAGAGGGGATGAGCAGTTCTTC.